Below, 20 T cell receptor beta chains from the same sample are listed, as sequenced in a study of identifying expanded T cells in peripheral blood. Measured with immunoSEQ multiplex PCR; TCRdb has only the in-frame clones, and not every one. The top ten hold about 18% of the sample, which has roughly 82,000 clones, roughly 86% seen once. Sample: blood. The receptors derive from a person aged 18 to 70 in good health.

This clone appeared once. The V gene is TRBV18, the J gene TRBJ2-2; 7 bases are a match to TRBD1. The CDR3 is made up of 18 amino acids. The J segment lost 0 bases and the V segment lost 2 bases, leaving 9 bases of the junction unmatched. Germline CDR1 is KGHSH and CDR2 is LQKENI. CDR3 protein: CASSPSRIGTANTGELFF. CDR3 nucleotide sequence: TGTGCCAGCTCACCATCGAGAATCGGGACAGCGAACACCGGGGAGCTGTTTTTT. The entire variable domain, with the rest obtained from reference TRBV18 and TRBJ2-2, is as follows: NAGVMQNPRHLVRRRGQEARLRCSPMKGHSHVYWYRQLPEEGLKFMVYLQKENIIDESGMPKERFSAEFPKEGPSILRIQQVVRGDSAAYFCASSPSRIGTANTGELFFGEGSRLTVL.

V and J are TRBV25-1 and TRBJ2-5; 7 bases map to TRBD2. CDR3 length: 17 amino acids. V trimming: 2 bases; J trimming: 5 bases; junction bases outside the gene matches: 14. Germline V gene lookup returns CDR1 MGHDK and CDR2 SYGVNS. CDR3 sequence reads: CASSEGFGLGGSETQYF. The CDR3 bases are TGTGCCAGCAGTGAAGGGTTTGGGTTGGGAGGGTCGGAGACCCAGTACTTC.

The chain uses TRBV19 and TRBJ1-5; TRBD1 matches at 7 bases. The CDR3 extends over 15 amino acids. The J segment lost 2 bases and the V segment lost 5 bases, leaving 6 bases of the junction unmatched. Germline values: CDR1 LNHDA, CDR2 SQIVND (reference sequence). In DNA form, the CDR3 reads TGTGCCAGTAGTTTCTCAGACAGGGGCAATCAGCCCCAGCATTTT. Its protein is CASSFSDRGNQPQHF.

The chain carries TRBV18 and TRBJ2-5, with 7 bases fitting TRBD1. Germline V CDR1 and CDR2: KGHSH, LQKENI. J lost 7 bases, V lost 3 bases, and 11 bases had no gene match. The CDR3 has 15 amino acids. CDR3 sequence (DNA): TGTGCCAGCTCACCTAGTGAGACAGGGATCGGGACCCAGTACTTC. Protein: CASSPSETGIGTQYF.

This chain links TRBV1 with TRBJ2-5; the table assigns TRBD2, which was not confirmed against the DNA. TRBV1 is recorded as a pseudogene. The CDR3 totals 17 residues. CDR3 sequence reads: CTSSQLLEVTGEETQYF. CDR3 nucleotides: TGCACCAGCAGCCAGCTTTTAGAGGTAACGGGGGAAGAGACCCAGTACTTC.

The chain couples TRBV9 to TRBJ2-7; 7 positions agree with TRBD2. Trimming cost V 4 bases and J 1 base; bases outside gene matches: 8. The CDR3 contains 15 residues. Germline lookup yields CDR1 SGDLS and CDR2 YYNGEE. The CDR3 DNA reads TGTGCCAGCAGCCCGTTTGGGAGGGCTTCCTACGAGCAGTACTTC. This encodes CASSPFGRASYEQYF.

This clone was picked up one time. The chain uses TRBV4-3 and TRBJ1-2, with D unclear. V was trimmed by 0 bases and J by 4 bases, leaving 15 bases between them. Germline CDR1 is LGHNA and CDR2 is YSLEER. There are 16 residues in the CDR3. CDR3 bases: TGCGCCAGCAGCCAAGAGGTTTACAGCGGCATCTATGGCTACACCTTC. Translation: CASSQEVYSGIYGYTF.

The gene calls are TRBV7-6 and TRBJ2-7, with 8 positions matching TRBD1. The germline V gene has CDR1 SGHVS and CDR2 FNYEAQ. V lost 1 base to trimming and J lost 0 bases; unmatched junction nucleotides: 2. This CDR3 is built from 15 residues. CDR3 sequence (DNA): TGTGCCAGCAGCTTAGGACAGGGGCCCTCCTACGAGCAGTACTTC. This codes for CASSLGQGPSYEQYF. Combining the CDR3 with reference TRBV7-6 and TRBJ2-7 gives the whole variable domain GAGVSQSPRYKVTKRGQDVALRCDPISGHVSLYWYRQALGQGPEFLTYFNYEAQQDKSGLPNDRFSAERPEGSISTLTIQRTEQRDSAMYRCASSLGQGPSYEQYFGPGTRLTVT.

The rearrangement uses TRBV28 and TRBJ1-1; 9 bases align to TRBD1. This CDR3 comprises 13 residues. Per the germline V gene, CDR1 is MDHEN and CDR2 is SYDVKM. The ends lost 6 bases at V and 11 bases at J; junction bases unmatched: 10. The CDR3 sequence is CASRPGQGRMAFF. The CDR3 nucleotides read TGTGCCAGCAGGCCGGGACAGGGCCGTATGGCTTTCTTT.

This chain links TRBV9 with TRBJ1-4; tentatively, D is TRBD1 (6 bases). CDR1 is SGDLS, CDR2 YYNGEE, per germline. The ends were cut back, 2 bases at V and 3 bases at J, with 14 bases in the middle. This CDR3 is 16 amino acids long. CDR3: CASSVGQRVSNEKLFF. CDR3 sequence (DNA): TGTGCCAGCAGCGTCGGACAGCGGGTTTCTAATGAAAAACTGTTTTTT.

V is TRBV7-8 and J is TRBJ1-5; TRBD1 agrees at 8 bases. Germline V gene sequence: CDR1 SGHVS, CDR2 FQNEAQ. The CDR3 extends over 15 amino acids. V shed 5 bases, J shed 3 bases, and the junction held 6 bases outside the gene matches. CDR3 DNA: TGTGCCAGCAGCCCGCAGGGGGCTAACAATCAGCCCCAGCATTTT. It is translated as CASSPQGANNQPQHF.

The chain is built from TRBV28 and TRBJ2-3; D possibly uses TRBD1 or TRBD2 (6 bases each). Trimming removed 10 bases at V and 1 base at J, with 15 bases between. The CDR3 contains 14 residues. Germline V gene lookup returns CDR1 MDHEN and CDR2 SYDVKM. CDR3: CATGAGGGTDTQYF. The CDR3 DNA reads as TGTGCCACGGGGGCTGGGGGCGGCACAGATACGCAGTATTTT.

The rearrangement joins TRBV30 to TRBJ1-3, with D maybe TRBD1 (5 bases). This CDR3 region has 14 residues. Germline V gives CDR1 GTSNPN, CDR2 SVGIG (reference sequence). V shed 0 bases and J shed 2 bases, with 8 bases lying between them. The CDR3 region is CAWSVRRAGNTIYF. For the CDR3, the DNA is TGTGCCTGGAGTGTACGCAGGGCTGGAAACACCATATATTTT.

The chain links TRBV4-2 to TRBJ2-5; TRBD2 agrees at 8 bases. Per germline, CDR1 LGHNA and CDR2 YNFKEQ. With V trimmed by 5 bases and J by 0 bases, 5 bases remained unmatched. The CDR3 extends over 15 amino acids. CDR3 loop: CASSSQLADQETQYF. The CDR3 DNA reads TGTGCCAGCAGCTCCCAACTAGCGGACCAAGAGACCCAGTACTTC.

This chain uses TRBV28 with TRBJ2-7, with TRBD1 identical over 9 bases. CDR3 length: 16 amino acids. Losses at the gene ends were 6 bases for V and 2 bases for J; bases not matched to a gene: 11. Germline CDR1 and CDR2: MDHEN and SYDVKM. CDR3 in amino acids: CASRRDPGQGAYEQYF. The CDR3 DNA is TGTGCCAGCAGGAGAGATCCGGGACAGGGCGCCTACGAGCAGTACTTC.

The CDR3 sequence is CASREQASNQPQHF. For the CDR3, the DNA is TGTGCCAGCAGGGAACAGGCTAGCAATCAGCCCCAGCATTTT. The rearrangement links TRBV2 to TRBJ1-5; tentatively, D is TRBD1 (5 bases). There are 14 residues in the CDR3. Germline lookup yields CDR1 SNHLY and CDR2 FYNNEI. Trimming took off 6 bases at V and 0 bases at J, with 9 bases between the two ends.

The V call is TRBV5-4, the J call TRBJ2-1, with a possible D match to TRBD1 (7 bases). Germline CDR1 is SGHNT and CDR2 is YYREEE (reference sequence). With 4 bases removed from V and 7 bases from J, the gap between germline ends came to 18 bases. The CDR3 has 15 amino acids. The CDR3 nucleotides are TGTGCCAGCAGCACAGACCTACAGGGGACTAATGAGCAGTTCTTC. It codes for CASSTDLQGTNEQFF.

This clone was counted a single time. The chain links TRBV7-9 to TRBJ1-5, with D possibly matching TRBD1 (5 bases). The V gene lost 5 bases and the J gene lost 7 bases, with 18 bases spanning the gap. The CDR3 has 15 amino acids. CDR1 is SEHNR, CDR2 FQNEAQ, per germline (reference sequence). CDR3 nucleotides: TGTGCCAGCAGCGCCAGCGGGTCAGGGACCCAGCCCCAGCATTTT. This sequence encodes CASSASGSGTQPQHF.

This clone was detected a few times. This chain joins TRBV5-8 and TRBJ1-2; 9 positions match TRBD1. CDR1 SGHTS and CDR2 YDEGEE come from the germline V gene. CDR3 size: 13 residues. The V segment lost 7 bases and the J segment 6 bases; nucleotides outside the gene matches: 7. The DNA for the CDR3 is TGTGCCAGCTCGGGACAGGGTCCTGATGGCTACACCTTC. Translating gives CASSGQGPDGYTF.

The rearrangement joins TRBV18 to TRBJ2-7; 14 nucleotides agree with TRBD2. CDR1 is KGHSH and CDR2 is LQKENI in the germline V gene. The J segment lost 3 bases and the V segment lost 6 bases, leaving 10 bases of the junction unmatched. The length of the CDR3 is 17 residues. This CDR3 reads CASSLGTSGSGVYEQYF. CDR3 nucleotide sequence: TGTGCCAGCTCCCTCGGGACTAGCGGGAGTGGCGTCTACGAGCAGTACTTC.